This paragraph covers one T cell receptor (beta chain) sequence. The data are from a study of blood T cell repertoires in COVID-19. Study-level background: Whether acute or convalescent, the COVID-19 samples came from the United States, Italy and Spain. The analysed material was cDNA or gDNA that came from T cells, B-cell-depleted T cells, or PBMCs.

As originally analysed: Reference gene primer amplification in the assay estimated nucleated cell counts. Assay used: immunoSEQ multiplex PCR; TCRdb lists only in-frame clones, some missing. V and J calls and clone size are those listed in that table; D and trimming were worked out from the DNA. The sample has 150,000 to 200,000 clones, roughly 90% seen once. Germline V gene data show CDR1 as MNHEY and CDR2 as SVGAGI. The trim removed 5 bases at V and 4 bases at J, leaving 5 bases unmatched. The CDR3 loop spans 13 amino acids. The chain employs TRBV6-5 and TRBJ2-7, with 7 bases fitting TRBD2. The source of this sequence is a man in his 60s with active or convalescent COVID-19. Sequencing was performed on peripheral blood. CDR3 sequence reads: CASSKRGVYEQYF. In nucleotides, the CDR3 is TGTGCCAGCAGTAAGCGGGGCGTTTACGAGCAGTACTTC.